The 30 T cell receptor beta chains below were found in one sample sequenced in a study of T-cell reconstitution after alpha-beta-depleted transplantation in children. Unique molecular identifiers were used in preparing the TCRbeta library. TCRdb recomputed calls from the PCR reads with MiXCR, one row per CDR3 protein. This table holds 440,000 or so distinct CDR3 sequences, about a tenth found once. The sample here was PBMCs from the stem cell graft donor, taken from the stem cell graft. These receptor sequences come from a human donor who donated a stem cell graft to a child with acute myeloid leukemia.

This clonotype came up a few times. The J gene is TRBJ2-7, the V gene TRBV20-1; 7 bases align to TRBD1. Trimming took 1 base from V and 1 from J; bases not matched to a gene: 10. This CDR3 has 16 amino acids. Germline loops: CDR1 DFQATT, CDR2 SNEGSKA (reference sequence). DNA for the CDR3: TGCAGTGCTAGAGCGACAGGGACCCTCCGTTCCTACGAGCAGTACTTC. Translating gives CSARATGTLRSYEQYF.

This clonotype was picked up a small number of times. The chain combines TRBV5-5 with TRBJ2-3; D is unclear. CDR3 size: 17 residues. CDR1 and CDR2 (germline): SGHKS, YYEKEE (reference sequence). The V end lost 0 bases, the J end lost 3 bases, and 17 bases lay between the germline ends. The CDR3 DNA is TGTGCCAGCAGCTTGGTTTTGTTGGGTTGGGGTACAGATACGCAGTATTTT. It codes for CASSLVLLGWGTDTQYF.

V is TRBV7-2 and J is TRBJ2-3; D uncertain. Trimming took 5 bases from V and 0 from J, leaving 12 bases between them. CDR3 length: 15 residues. CDR1 is SGHTA and CDR2 is FQGNSA in the germline V gene. In nucleotides, the CDR3 is TGTGCCAGCAGCCCTATAGGTCTGAGCACAGATACGCAGTATTTT. This translates into CASSPIGLSTDTQYF.

This chain uses TRBV5-1 with TRBJ1-1; weak D call: TRBD1 (6 bases). The V end was cut by 3 bases, the J end by 1 base, with 13 bases between. This CDR3 region has 15 residues. Germline values: CDR1 SGHRS, CDR2 YFSETQ. The CDR3 DNA reads TGCGCCAGCAGCTCCCCCGACAGGCCGAACACTGAAGCTTTCTTT. Encoded protein: CASSSPDRPNTEAFF.

The V and J genes are TRBV4-1 and TRBJ2-2; TRBD1 matches at 7 bases. In germline, CDR1 is MGHRA, CDR2 YSYEKL. Trimming removed 4 bases from V and 4 bases from J; junction bases left unmatched: 6. The CDR3 has 15 residues. The CDR3 region is CASSPRQGSTGELFF. For the CDR3, the DNA is TGCGCCAGCAGCCCCCGACAGGGAAGCACCGGGGAGCTGTTTTTT.

The chain has TRBV18 and TRBJ1-2, with D uncertain. The germline V gene has CDR1 KGHSH and CDR2 LQKENI. Trimming stripped 2 bases from V and 6 bases from J, with 10 bases between. This CDR3 comprises 13 residues. The CDR3 region is CASSPEALHGYTF. The CDR3 DNA sequence: TGTGCCAGCTCACCAGAAGCCCTCCATGGCTACACCTTC.

This clonotype came up a few times. This chain uses TRBV5-6 with TRBJ2-1; TRBD2 aligns across 8 bases. The length of the CDR3 is 16 residues. Germline CDR1 and CDR2: SGHDT and YYEEEE. The trim removed 0 bases at V and 3 bases at J, leaving 5 bases unmatched. The CDR3 sequence is CASSLGGLGRYNEQFF. CDR3 DNA: TGTGCCAGCAGCTTGGGGGGACTAGGCCGCTACAATGAGCAGTTCTTC. Variable domain in full (rest from reference TRBV5-6 and TRBJ2-1): DAGVTQSPTHLIKTRGQQVTLRCSPKSGHDTVSWYQQALGQGPQFIFQYYEEEERQRGNFPDRFSGHQFPNYSSELNVNALLLGDSALYLCASSLGGLGRYNEQFFGPGTRLTVL.

The sample holds a few counts of this clonotype. The rearrangement uses TRBV29-1 and TRBJ2-7, with TRBD2 as a possible D gene (5 bases). The germline gives CDR1 SQVTM, CDR2 ANQGSEA. Trimming cost V 4 bases and J 2 bases, with 12 bases left between them. CDR3 length: 13 amino acids. The CDR3 reads CSVGGRTTYEQYF. CDR3 nucleotides: TGCAGCGTTGGAGGGAGAACCACCTACGAGCAGTACTTC.

The genes are TRBV6-4 and TRBJ2-3; TRBD1 or TRBD2 may be the D gene (5 bases each). The CDR3 has 15 residues. Germline lookup yields CDR1 MRHNA and CDR2 SNTAGT. Trimming removed 3 bases at V and 4 bases at J, with 14 bases between. The CDR3 loop reads CASSEGANGADTQYF. CDR3 DNA: TGTGCCAGCAGTGAAGGGGCAAACGGGGCAGATACGCAGTATTTT.

There are many counts of this clonotype. V and J are TRBV18 and TRBJ2-7; 14 nucleotides agree with TRBD2. The V gene's germline CDR1 is KGHSH and CDR2 LQKENI. The CDR3 extends over 15 amino acids. J was trimmed by 6 bases and V by 3 bases; bases with no gene match: 4. CDR3 protein: CASSPGLAGEGEQYF. CDR3 coding DNA: TGTGCCAGCTCACCGGGACTAGCGGGAGAGGGCGAGCAGTACTTC.

A few counts support this clonotype. The chain couples TRBV5-5 to TRBJ2-5, with D perhaps assigned TRBD1 or TRBD2 (5 bases each). Trimming took 3 bases from V and 3 from J, leaving 15 bases between them. Looked up from germline, CDR1 is SGHKS and CDR2 is YYEKEE (reference sequence). The CDR3 is 15 amino acids. CDR3 region: CASSWSGTEEETQYF. Written as DNA, the CDR3 is TGTGCCAGCAGCTGGTCCGGGACCGAGGAAGAGACCCAGTACTTC.

CDR3 loop: CASSDWDRSEQYV. The CDR3 bases are TGTGCCAGCAGTGATTGGGACAGATCCGAGCAGTACGTC. The chain is built from TRBV6-1 and TRBJ2-7, with 7 bases aligning to TRBD1. The J segment lost 6 bases and the V segment lost 3 bases, leaving 5 bases of the junction unmatched. Per germline, CDR1 MNHNS and CDR2 SASEGT. The CDR3 loop spans 13 amino acids.

The J gene is TRBJ2-5, the V gene TRBV7-6, with TRBD1 matching 8 bases. Per the germline V gene, CDR1 is SGHVS and CDR2 is FNYEAQ. There are 15 residues in the CDR3. V shed 1 base, J shed 5 bases, and the junction held 6 bases outside the gene matches. CDR3 in amino acids: CASSLGGRGRETQYF. The CDR3 bases are TGTGCCAGCAGCTTAGGAGGCAGGGGGCGGGAGACCCAGTACTTC.

This clonotype was observed many times. This rearrangement joins TRBV12-3 or TRBV12-4 to TRBJ2-3; maybe TRBD2 (6 bases). The V end lost 8 bases, the J end lost 0 bases, and 6 bases lay between the germline ends. The CDR3 is 12 amino acids. The CDR3: CASGGSTDTQYF. The CDR3 DNA reads TGTGCCAGCGGGGGGAGCACAGATACGCAGTATTTT.

The CDR3 reads CSADRANYGYTF. CDR3 sequence (DNA): TGCAGCGCGGACAGAGCTAACTATGGCTACACCTTC. The chain is built from TRBV29-1 and TRBJ1-2; maybe TRBD1 (6 bases). V gave up 7 bases and J gave up 0 bases, with 9 bases separating them. Germline CDR1 is SQVTM and CDR2 is ANQGSEA. This CDR3 comprises 12 residues.

The genes are TRBV10-3 and TRBJ1-1; possibly TRBD1 for D (6 bases). The CDR3 is 13 residues long. The ends were cut back, 5 bases at V and 4 bases at J, with 11 bases in the middle. Germline V gives CDR1 ENHRY, CDR2 SYGVKD. CDR3: CAISSQGPTEAFF. The CDR3 region has the DNA TGTGCCATCAGTTCTCAGGGGCCCACTGAAGCTTTCTTT.

This clonotype turned up a few times. The V call is TRBV29-1, the J call TRBJ2-1, with 7 bases lining up with TRBD1. The CDR3 loop spans 16 amino acids. V was pared by 2 bases and J by 7 bases, with 14 bases of the junction left unmatched. The germline V gene encodes CDR1 SQVTM and CDR2 ANQGSEA. The CDR3 region is CSVEPTIGGLINEQFF. DNA of the CDR3: TGCAGCGTTGAACCAACAATAGGGGGCCTAATTAATGAGCAGTTCTTC.

This clonotype was detected only a few times. The chain carries TRBV5-1 and TRBJ1-1; maybe TRBD1 (5 bases). V lost 7 bases and J lost 0, with 16 bases in between. This CDR3 is built from 15 residues. Germline values: CDR1 SGHRS, CDR2 YFSETQ. The CDR3 bases are TGCGCCAGCTCCCCTTCCGGCAGGGTGAACACTGAAGCTTTCTTT. The encoded protein is CASSPSGRVNTEAFF.

The chain combines TRBV5-1 with TRBJ2-3, with TRBD2 identical over 8 bases. V shed 4 bases, J shed 2 bases, and the junction held 9 bases outside the gene matches. The germline V gene has CDR1 SGHRS and CDR2 YFSETQ. The CDR3 contains 16 residues. The CDR3 DNA sequence: TGCGCCAGCAGCAGGGGGACGGGAGGGGCCACAGATACGCAGTATTTT. Amino acid sequence: CASSRGTGGATDTQYF.

J is TRBJ1-2 and V is TRBV27, with D uncertain. V gave up 2 bases and J gave up 3 bases, with 16 bases separating them. Germline V gene data show CDR1 as MNHEY and CDR2 as SMNVEV (reference sequence). The CDR3 consists of 16 residues. The DNA of the CDR3 is TGTGCCAGCAGTTTAGGCCCGGGAACCCACTACTATGGCTACACCTTC. Translation gives CASSLGPGTHYYGYTF.

At least ten counts were recorded for this clonotype. This chain links TRBV20-1 with TRBJ2-3, with 9 bases that match TRBD2. The CDR3 loop spans 13 amino acids. Trimming took 4 bases from V and 1 from J; bases not matched to a gene: 0. Germline V gene sequence: CDR1 DFQATT, CDR2 SNEGSKA (reference sequence). The CDR3 loop is CSATSGGTDTQYF. In DNA, the CDR3 is TGCAGTGCTACTAGCGGGGGCACAGATACGCAGTATTTT.

This clonotype was counted only a few times. CDR3 DNA: TGTGCCAGCAGTTTATGGGGGACTAGCGGTTCCTCCTACAATGAGCAGTTCTTC. This encodes CASSLWGTSGSSYNEQFF. The chain is built from TRBV27 and TRBJ2-1, with 11 bases that match TRBD2. J lost 0 bases, V lost 1 base, and 5 bases had no gene match. The CDR3 sequence is 18 residues long. Germline values: CDR1 MNHEY, CDR2 SMNVEV (reference sequence).

V and J are TRBV12-3 or TRBV12-4 and TRBJ2-3; D unresolved. V was shortened by 3 bases and J by 8 bases, with 9 bases between the two germline ends. This CDR3 is 12 amino acids long. The CDR3 DNA reads TGTGCCAGCAGTTTGAGTTATCGTACGCAGTATTTT. Its protein is CASSLSYRTQYF.

This clonotype turned up a few times. The V gene is TRBV3-1, the J gene TRBJ1-2; D not certain. Germline V gives CDR1 LGHDT, CDR2 YNNKEL (reference sequence). The CDR3 covers 13 residues. Trimming cost V 8 bases and J 4 bases, with 14 bases left between them. CDR3 residues: CASRWGGSYGYTF. CDR3 nucleotide sequence: TGTGCCAGCCGCTGGGGAGGGAGCTATGGCTACACCTTC.

V gene TRBV6-4 combines with J gene TRBJ1-1, with D hard to call. Trimming left V 7 bases short and J 11 bases short, with 11 bases between. CDR1 is MRHNA and CDR2 is SNTAGT in the germline V gene. This CDR3 contains 10 residues. CDR3 sequence: CASTFFGAFF. DNA for the CDR3: TGTGCCAGCACCTTCTTCGGGGCTTTCTTT.

There are a few counts of this clonotype. J is TRBJ2-3 and V is TRBV6-5; D remains unclear. In germline, CDR1 is MNHEY, CDR2 SVGAGI. The CDR3 loop spans 15 amino acids. The V gene lost 2 bases and the J gene lost 0 bases, with 9 bases spanning the gap. CDR3 residues: CASSYRAASTDTQYF. The CDR3 DNA reads as TGTGCCAGCAGTTACAGGGCCGCTAGCACAGATACGCAGTATTTT.

V and J are TRBV13 and TRBJ1-2; D gene unclear. This CDR3 has 13 residues. V was clipped by 3 bases and J by 2 bases, with 7 bases between them. The germline V gene encodes CDR1 PRHDT and CDR2 FYEKMQ (reference sequence). The CDR3 spells CASSFSENYGYTF. Written as DNA, the CDR3 is TGTGCCAGCAGCTTCTCTGAGAACTATGGCTACACCTTC.

This clonotype was counted at least ten times. The chain links TRBV5-1 to TRBJ2-2; 11 bases map to TRBD2. Germline values: CDR1 SGHRS, CDR2 YFSETQ. The CDR3 has 16 residues. After removal of 4 bases from V and 4 bases from J, the junction contained 6 bases not matched to a gene. The CDR3 is CASSPLAGGPTGELFF. Here the CDR3 DNA reads TGCGCCAGCAGCCCCTTAGCGGGAGGGCCCACCGGGGAGCTGTTTTTT.

The CDR3 sequence: CASSRTEYSNQPQHF. For the CDR3, the DNA is TGTGCCAGCAGCCGAACAGAATATAGCAATCAGCCCCAGCATTTT. The rearrangement joins TRBV6-2 or TRBV6-3 to TRBJ1-5; D remains ambiguous. The CDR3 is 15 residues long. Germline CDR1 is MNHEY and CDR2 is SVGEGT. Trimming cost V 6 bases and J 0 bases, with 12 bases left between them.

The rearrangement joins TRBV6-5 to TRBJ1-2; D possibly corresponds to TRBD1 (6 bases). Germline V gene sequence: CDR1 MNHEY, CDR2 SVGAGI. This CDR3 has 14 amino acids. With 2 bases removed from V and 6 bases from J, the gap between germline ends came to 13 bases. The CDR3 sequence: CASSYLQGDDGYTF. The CDR3, as DNA: TGTGCCAGCAGTTACCTACAGGGAGACGATGGCTACACCTTC.